This passage covers 3 T cell receptor beta chains from one sample sequenced in a study of T cell repertoires in cytomegalovirus infection. In TCRdb, the reads were re-called with MiXCR into one record per CDR3 protein. The sample lists some 180,000 distinct CDR3 sequences; about a sixth were seen once. The sequenced sample was CD8+ T cells from PBMCs. The source of these receptors is a human donor in good health (CMV status not recorded). Some clones in this sample may be carry-over from other donors' samples.

J is TRBJ2-2 and V is TRBV6-5, with D possibly TRBD2 on 6 matching bases. The germline V gene encodes CDR1 MNHEY and CDR2 SVGAGI. The CDR3 has 16 residues. The ends were cut back, 0 bases at V and 1 base at J, with 9 bases in the middle. This CDR3 reads CASSYSKEGNTGELFF. The CDR3 coding sequence is TGTGCCAGCAGTTACTCGAAGGAGGGGAACACCGGGGAGCTGTTTTTT.

This clonotype was seen a handful of times. This chain uses TRBV28 with TRBJ2-7, with 10 bases matching TRBD2. V dropped 7 bases and J dropped 3; count of bases not matched to a gene: 6. This CDR3 has 14 residues. Germline V lookup: CDR1 MDHEN, CDR2 SYDVKM. The CDR3 protein is CASNPTSGNYEQYF. CDR3 nucleotides: TGTGCCAGCAATCCTACTAGCGGGAACTACGAGCAGTACTTC.

The sample holds a few counts of this clonotype. The rearrangement links TRBV6-5 to TRBJ2-2, with D unresolved. Germline V gives CDR1 MNHEY, CDR2 SVGAGI. Trimming took off 2 bases at V and 6 bases at J, with 7 bases between the two ends. This CDR3 contains 13 residues. CDR3 protein: CASSYDLAGELFF. The CDR3 region has the DNA TGTGCCAGCAGTTACGATTTGGCCGGGGAGCTGTTTTTT.